These 2 T cell receptor beta chains originate from one sample sequenced in a study of cytomegalovirus exposure and HLA in healthy donors (dated by TCRdb to about 2017). Library generation was performed with the immunoSEQ multiplex PCR assay. For the multiplex PCR, a mixture combining 60 forward primers for TCR Vbeta segments and 13 reverse primers for TCR Jbeta segments was used. TCRdb obtained this table from immuneACCESS and retained in-frame rearrangements with V and J assigned. These tables miss some clones; where compared with another copy, unresolved V genes account for less than half of the shortfall, and the remainder is unexplained. Recorded for this sample are approximately 190,000 clones; approximately 82% of them occurred a single time. The ten top clones hold less than 2% of the sample. Input material: PBMCs. These TCRs come from a woman aged 18-29 years in good health and CMV-seronegative.

The chain couples TRBV5-1 to TRBJ1-1; 7 nucleotides align to TRBD1. CDR1 and CDR2 from the germline V gene are SGHRS and YFSETQ. The CDR3 has 16 residues. V shed 5 bases and J 6 bases; nucleotides not matched to a gene: 16. CDR3 nucleotides: TGCGCCAGCAGTCGGGGACCCCAGGGGGTTTTTGCTGAAGCTTTCTTT. It codes for CASSRGPQGVFAEAFF.

The V and J genes are TRBV19 and TRBJ1-2; possibly TRBD1 for D (6 bases). Germline CDR1 and CDR2: LNHDA and SQIVND (reference sequence). This CDR3 is 21 amino acids long. V was clipped by 7 bases and J by 1 base, with 34 bases between them. CDR3 DNA sequence: TGTGCCAGTACCCCAGGTCTAGTCTCCGGGACAAAGAGGGACCTTAACTATGGCTACACCTTC. Its translation is CASTPGLVSGTKRDLNYGYTF. Full variable domain (rest looked up from reference TRBV19 and TRBJ1-2): DGGITQSPKYLFRKEGQNVTLSCEQNLNHDAMYWYRQDPGQGLRLIYYSQIVNDFQKGDIAEGYSVSREKKESFPLTVTSAQKNPTAFYLCASTPGLVSGTKRDLNYGYTFGSGTRLTVV.